The 2 T cell receptor delta chains reported below all come from one sample, sequenced in a study of gamma-delta T cells after stem cell transplantation. TCRdb reprocessed the RT-PCR reads through CATT. The sample holds 1,500 to 2,000 delta-chain clones, roughly half seen once. The sequenced sample was gamma-delta T cells. These TCRs come from a human donor. It is not recorded whose cells these are; they may come from a transplant donor.

This clone has just one count. This may stem from a read error, because a much larger clone lies one nucleotide away. For the CDR3, the DNA is TGTGCCTGTGACACCGTGCCGGTCCGTTTTAATATAATCGATAAACTCATCTTT. Protein sequence: CACDTVPVRFNIIDKLIF. The chain has TRDV2 and TRDJ1; D gene unclear. The CDR3 extends over 18 amino acids. Trimming pared 0 bases from V and 4 bases from J, leaving 23 bases between. Germline CDR1 and CDR2: GEAIGNYY and EKD.

With respect to this clone: A single base separates this from a much larger clone, so it may be a read error. Additional DNA sequences in this sample encode the identical CDR3. The chain employs TRDV2 and TRDJ1; 8 nucleotides align to TRDD3. Germline CDR1 reads GEAIGNYY; CDR2 reads EKD. The CDR3 has 18 residues. The CDR3 DNA reads as TGTGCATGTGACACCGTTGTACGTGGGGGATCCGGCACCGATAAACTCATCTTT. Translation gives CACDTVVRGGSGTDKLIF.